This TCR beta chain was sequenced during a study of blood T cell repertoires in COVID-19. Background on the study: Samples representing acute and convalescent COVID-19 were sourced from the United States, Italy and Spain. T cells, B-cell-depleted T cells, or PBMCs supplied cDNA or gDNA.

The germline V gene has CDR1 GTSNPN and CDR2 SVGIG (reference sequence). The CDR3 has 14 amino acids. Deletions cut 0 bases from V and 6 bases from J, with 14 bases between. As originally analysed: Amplified reference gene primers provided the basis for estimating nucleated cell counts. Method: immunoSEQ multiplex PCR; TCRdb's copy keeps in-frame clones and lacks some. Clonal size and the V and J genes are those of that table, whereas D and trimming came from the DNA. The data contain around 250,000 clones, roughly 85% of them singletons. This chain uses TRBV30 with TRBJ1-1; no definite D call. This clonotype was sampled from a young woman with active or convalescent COVID-19. The sequencing sample was made of peripheral blood. The CDR3 region is CAWSVLEAGPEAFF. The DNA for the CDR3 is TGTGCCTGGAGTGTACTAGAGGCCGGCCCTGAAGCTTTCTTT.